This TCR beta chain stems from a study of low-dose radiotherapy and immunotherapy resistance in tumors. On the study more broadly: Radiation delivery to Cohort 1 consisted of 0.5 Gy per fraction every 2 weeks, summing to 6.5 Gy. Per fraction, Cohort 2 was given 1 Gy every two weeks, accumulating a total of 13 Gy over 26 weeks.

Time point denoted: after trial treatment. As to treatment: LDRT plus nivolumab, ipilimumab, low-dose cyclophosphamide and aspirin (RACIN trial). Along with nivolumab and ipilimumab, donors received aspirin, low-dose cyclophosphamide and low-dose radiotherapy. Priming of first-strand cDNA relied on TRAV- and TRBV-specific primers (covering alpha and beta chains). An approximately 19-cycle PCR with a constant-region primer and V-primer adapter amplified TCRs. The isolated mRNA underwent amplification through in vitro transcription. From the reads, TCRdb called clonotypes with MiXCR, one entry per CDR3 protein. The sample lists roughly 100,000 distinct CDR3 sequences; roughly 20% were seen once. Germline loops: CDR1 DFQATT, CDR2 SNEGSKA (reference sequence). V lost 6 bases and J lost 3; bases outside the gene matches: 6. The CDR3 totals 13 residues.

The TCR originated in a male donor with prostate cancer. Specimen: PBMCs, collected after low-dose radiotherapy plus immunotherapy. This sequence joins TRBV20-1 and TRBJ2-7, with 9 bases aligning to TRBD1. The CDR3: CSATGTGFYEQYF. The CDR3 DNA is TGCAGTGCCACCGGGACAGGGTTCTACGAGCAGTACTTC.